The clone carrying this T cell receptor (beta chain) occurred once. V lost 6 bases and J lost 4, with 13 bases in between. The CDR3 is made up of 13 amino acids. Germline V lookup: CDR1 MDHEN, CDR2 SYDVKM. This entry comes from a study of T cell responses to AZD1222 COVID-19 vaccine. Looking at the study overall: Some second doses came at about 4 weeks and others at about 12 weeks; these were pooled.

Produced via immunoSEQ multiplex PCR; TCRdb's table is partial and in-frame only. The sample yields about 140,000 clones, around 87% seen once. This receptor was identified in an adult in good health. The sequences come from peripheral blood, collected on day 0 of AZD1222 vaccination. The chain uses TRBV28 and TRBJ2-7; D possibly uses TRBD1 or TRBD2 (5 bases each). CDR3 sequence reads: CASRSRGRYEQYF. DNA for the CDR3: TGTGCCAGCAGGAGTCGGGGCAGGTACGAGCAGTACTTC.